The 20 T cell receptor beta chains given below trace back to one sample, sequenced in a study of blood T cell repertoires in COVID-19. Sequencing was performed with immunoSEQ multiplex PCR; in TCRdb, only in-frame clones are kept and a portion is missing. Here the sample spans some 400,000 clones, more than 70% being singletons. The sample comprised peripheral blood. The receptors here all came from a woman aged 55-69 years with COVID-19, enrolled during active disease.

The chain joins TRBV12-3 or TRBV12-4 to TRBJ2-3; TRBD1 is a possible D gene (6 bases). This CDR3 has 12 residues. Between the trimmed V and J ends, which lost 3 bases and 5 bases, there was a span of 6 bases. The CDR3 reads CASSFRGDTQYF. In DNA, the CDR3 is TGTGCCAGCAGTTTCAGGGGAGATACGCAGTATTTT.

The chain combines TRBV21-1 with TRBJ2-1; the table assigns TRBD1, which was not confirmed against the DNA. TRBV21-1 is annotated as a pseudogene. CDR3 length: 14 amino acids. DNA of the CDR3: TGTGCCAGCAGCTGGGGACAGGGGGAAGGTGAGCAGTTCTTC. Its protein product is CASSWGQGEGEQFF.

At least ten counts were recorded for this clone. V gene TRBV7-3 combines with J gene TRBJ2-1, with 7 bases lining up with TRBD1. J lost 9 bases, V lost 2 bases, and 13 bases had no gene match. The V gene's germline CDR1 is SGHTA and CDR2 FQGTGA. The CDR3 is 16 residues long. The CDR3 nucleotides read TGTGCCAGCAGCTTACGTCCAACAGGGGCGGTGGTTGAGCAGTTCTTC. Its translation is CASSLRPTGAVVEQFF.

This clone was detected a few times. The V call is TRBV5-1, the J call TRBJ1-3; no reliable D call. Germline CDR1 is SGHRS and CDR2 is YFSETQ. The CDR3 runs 16 residues. Trimming took off 2 bases at V and 0 bases at J, with 12 bases between the two ends. CDR3 amino acids: CASSLAGINSGNTIYF. For the CDR3, the DNA is TGCGCCAGCAGCTTAGCGGGGATCAACTCTGGAAACACCATATATTTT.

This clone was counted once. The junction and the germline gene differ at one end; a read error may be behind it. The CDR3 region is CATSKGRGRTLNF. The CDR3 DNA follows: TGTGCCACCAGCAAGGGCCGTGGCCGGACACTCAACTTT. The chain employs TRBV15 and TRBJ1-6; TRBD1 might be the D (5 bases). Germline CDR1 reads LNHNV; CDR2 reads YYDKDF (reference sequence). There are 13 residues in the CDR3.

CDR3 region: CASRYRQGYGYTF. CDR3 sequence (DNA): TGTGCCAGTAGATACCGACAGGGCTATGGCTACACCTTC. The J gene is TRBJ1-2, the V gene TRBV19, with TRBD1 identical over 7 bases. In germline, CDR1 is LNHDA, CDR2 SQIVND (reference sequence). The CDR3 is made up of 13 amino acids. V lost 6 bases, J lost 4 bases, and 5 bases stayed unmatched.

The chain's CDR3 is CASSFPPGGGAWETQYF. The CDR3 nucleotides read TGTGCCAGCAGCTTCCCGCCCGGCGGGGGGGCCTGGGAGACCCAGTACTTC. The chain is built from TRBV5-8 and TRBJ2-5; 9 bases map to TRBD2. Germline V CDR1 and CDR2: SGHTS, YDEGEE. J was trimmed by 5 bases and V by 2 bases; bases with no gene match: 13. CDR3 length equals 17 residues.

The J gene is TRBJ1-1, the V gene TRBV7-8; TRBD1 might be the D (5 bases). CDR3 length: 15 residues. The germline V and J ends were trimmed by 0 bases and 5 bases, with 13 bases remaining between them. CDR1 SGHVS and CDR2 FQNEAQ come from the germline V gene. The CDR3 region has the DNA TGTGCCAGCAGCTTAGCGGGACTGGCGGTGACTGAAGCTTTCTTT. Its translation: CASSLAGLAVTEAFF.

V and J are TRBV5-1 and TRBJ2-3, with 7 bases lining up with TRBD2. The CDR3 has 16 residues. V lost 4 bases to trimming and J lost 0 bases; unmatched junction nucleotides: 8. CDR1 is SGHRS and CDR2 is YFSETQ in the germline V gene. CDR3 in DNA: TGCGCCAGCAGCAGGCAAGCGGGGTCTAGCACAGATACGCAGTATTTT. It translates to CASSRQAGSSTDTQYF.

This sequence joins TRBV10-3 and TRBJ1-2; TRBD1 might be the D (5 bases). The CDR3 length is 15 residues. Trimming removed 4 bases from V and 2 bases from J, with 14 bases in between. Germline CDR1 and CDR2: ENHRY and SYGVKD. The CDR3 sequence is CAISGRRGTNYGYTF. CDR3 nucleotides: TGTGCCATCAGTGGCCGGAGGGGCACGAACTATGGCTACACCTTC.

CDR3 DNA sequence: TGTGCCACCAGCAGAGATCGGGTTCGTACTGAAACTGAAGCTTTCTTT. As protein: CATSRDRVRTETEAFF. The V gene is TRBV15, the J gene TRBJ1-1; no clear D gene. This CDR3 region has 16 residues. The germline gives CDR1 LNHNV, CDR2 YYDKDF (reference sequence). Trimming took 0 bases from V and 5 from J, leaving 16 bases between them.

The rearrangement links TRBV27 to TRBJ1-2; D remains unclear. The CDR3 runs 15 residues. The germline CDR1 and CDR2 sequences are MNHEY and SMNVEV (reference sequence). The germline V and J ends were trimmed by 3 bases and 2 bases, with 13 bases remaining between them. The chain's CDR3 is CASSLIPAGNYGYTF. As DNA, the CDR3 is TGTGCCAGCAGTTTGATCCCCGCGGGGAACTATGGCTACACCTTC.

This clone was detected only a few times. This chain connects TRBV4-2 to TRBJ1-4, with 10 bases that match TRBD1. CDR1 is LGHNA, CDR2 YNFKEQ, per germline. V shed 0 bases, J shed 0 bases, and the junction held 7 bases outside the gene matches. The CDR3 covers 19 residues. The CDR3: CASSQERAGTGATNEKLFF. In DNA, the CDR3 is TGTGCCAGCAGCCAAGAAAGGGCGGGGACAGGGGCAACTAATGAAAAACTGTTTTTT.

The chain couples TRBV6-5 to TRBJ1-6, with D tentatively TRBD1 (6 bases). This CDR3 has 14 residues. Deletions cut 2 bases from V and 8 bases from J, with 10 bases between. Germline V gives CDR1 MNHEY, CDR2 SVGAGI. The CDR3 coding sequence is TGTGCCAGCAGTTACACAGGGAGGGATTCACCCCTCCACTTT. Translation gives CASSYTGRDSPLHF.

The chain is built from TRBV5-4 and TRBJ2-2; tentative D call: TRBD1 (7 bases). Deletions cut 3 bases from V and 4 bases from J, with 13 bases between. CDR3 length: 15 amino acids. CDR1 and CDR2 from the germline V gene are SGHNT and YYREEE (reference sequence). Written as DNA, the CDR3 is TGTGCCAGCAGCTATGGAGGGACAGCCACCGGGGAGCTGTTTTTT. Residues: CASSYGGTATGELFF.

This chain uses TRBV2 with TRBJ1-5; the D gene is possibly TRBD1 (6 bases). Trimming took off 6 bases at V and 6 bases at J, with 24 bases between the two ends. The CDR3 has 17 amino acids. The germline V gene encodes CDR1 SNHLY and CDR2 FYNNEI. CDR3 sequence (DNA): TGTGCCAGCAGAGGGGGGGTCTGGAGGGATGGTGGTCAGCCCCAGCATTTT. Its protein product is CASRGGVWRDGGQPQHF.

The rearrangement uses TRBV5-5 and TRBJ2-5, with D tentatively TRBD2 (6 bases). The CDR3 consists of 17 residues. Trimming took 2 bases from V and 2 from J, leaving 19 bases between them. The germline V gene encodes CDR1 SGHKS and CDR2 YYEKEE (reference sequence). CDR3 coding DNA: TGTGCCAGCAGCTTAGGTCTCTTGCGGGGATTGCAAGAGACCCAGTACTTC. This encodes CASSLGLLRGLQETQYF.

A few counts support this clone. V usage is TRBV3-1 (or the pseudogene TRBV3-2) and J usage is TRBJ1-1, with a possible D match to TRBD1 (6 bases). The CDR3 runs to 13 residues. V was pared by 5 bases and J by 2 bases, with 9 bases between. CDR1 and CDR2 (germline): LGHDT, YNNKEL (reference sequence). CDR3 region: CASSVQGNTEAFF. CDR3 DNA sequence: TGTGCCAGCAGCGTACAGGGAAACACTGAAGCTTTCTTT.

The chain joins TRBV7-9 to TRBJ1-1; no firm D call. Between the trimmed V and J ends, which lost 5 bases and 2 bases, there was a span of 21 bases. The germline V gene encodes CDR1 SEHNR and CDR2 FQNEAQ (reference sequence). The CDR3 is 17 amino acids. The CDR3 loop is CASSPQPGDGPNTEAFF. The DNA for the CDR3 is TGTGCCAGCAGCCCCCAACCGGGTGATGGCCCTAACACTGAAGCTTTCTTT.

The chain is built from TRBV6-5 and TRBJ1-1, with 7 bases identical to TRBD1. The germline CDR1 and CDR2 sequences are MNHEY and SVGAGI. The CDR3 contains 15 residues. Germline trimming cut 1 base from V and 5 bases from J; bases unmatched to any gene: 7. The CDR3 DNA is TGTGCCAGCAGTTACTTTCCACTGACAGGGACTGAAGCTTTCTTT. Translation gives CASSYFPLTGTEAFF.